Included here is one TCR beta chain sequence, with context. The target antigen is unknown. The sample comes from a study of blood T cells in healthy people across ages. General study points: Naive T cell percentage by flow cytometry tracked strongly with beta diversity. Researchers deemed the diversity estimates from one million T cells underestimates.

Next came a second PCR, run for about 6 to 12 cycles, which used a sample-barcoded 5' primer along with a J-beta primer mix. Each CDR3 protein gets one entry after TCRdb re-called the 5' RACE reads with MiXCR. The table includes over 1,500,000 distinct CDR3 sequences, around 50% detected once. The CDR3 runs to 15 residues. Trimming took 6 bases from V and 2 from J; bases not matched to a gene: 8. Germline V gives CDR1 MDHEN, CDR2 SYDVKM. This TCR derives from a woman aged 40 to 49 in good health. The chain joins TRBV28 to TRBJ2-5; 8 positions agree with TRBD2. Sequencing was performed on blood. The CDR3 nucleotides are TGTGCCAGCAGAAGCCCCGGACTAGCACAAGAGACCCAGTACTTC. Translated, it gives CASRSPGLAQETQYF.